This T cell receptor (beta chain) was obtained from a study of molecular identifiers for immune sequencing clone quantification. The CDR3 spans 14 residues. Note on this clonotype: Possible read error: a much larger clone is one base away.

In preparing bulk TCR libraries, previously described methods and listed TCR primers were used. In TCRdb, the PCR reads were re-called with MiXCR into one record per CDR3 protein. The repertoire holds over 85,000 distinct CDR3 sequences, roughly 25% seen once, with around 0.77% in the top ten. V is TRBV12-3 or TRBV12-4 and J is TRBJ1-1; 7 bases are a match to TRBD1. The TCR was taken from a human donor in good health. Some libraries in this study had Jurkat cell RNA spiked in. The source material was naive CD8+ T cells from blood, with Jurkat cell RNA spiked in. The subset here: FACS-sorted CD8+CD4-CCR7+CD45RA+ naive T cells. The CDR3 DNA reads TGTGCCAGCAGTTTTTCGCAGGGGGACACTGGAGCTTTCTTT. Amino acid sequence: CASSFSQGDTGAFF.